This T cell receptor beta chain emerged from a study of blood T cell repertoires in COVID-19. In the study overall: COVID-19 samples, acute and convalescent, were from the United States, Italy and Spain.

Germline CDR1 LGHDT, CDR2 YNNKEL (reference sequence). This CDR3 region has 12 residues. Trimming took off 1 base at V and 8 bases at J, with 6 bases between the two ends. This table comes from immunoSEQ multiplex PCR, and its TCRdb copy is limited to in-frame clones, with some not included. The data show under 100,000 clones, 75% to 90% seen once. The V gene is TRBV3-1 (or the pseudogene TRBV3-2), the J gene TRBJ1-5; D is unresolved. Sample: peripheral blood. The source of this sequence is a male donor with acute or convalescent COVID-19. This CDR3 is CASSQGTEPQHF. The DNA of the CDR3 is TGTGCCAGCAGCCAAGGAACGGAGCCCCAGCATTTT.